Below, 19 T cell receptor beta chains from the same sample are listed, as sequenced in a study of early T cells in non-severe SARS-CoV-2 infection (dated by TCRdb to about 2021). The library came from 5' RACE. For sequencing, a NextSeq 500 was employed. The public reads were reprocessed in TCRdb via fastp at Q25 and MiXCR, keeping in-frame beta chains. Each CDR3 protein appears once, grouped with its most common genes and DNA. A total of about 71,000 distinct CDR3 sequences appear in this sample, 9.5% to 15% of them only once. Roughly 2.6% of the sample is held by the ten biggest clonotypes. Sequences were derived from whole blood, sampled at baseline. The receptors were sampled from an adult who was a healthcare worker with PCR-confirmed SARS-CoV-2 infection or an uninfected control (not recorded which).

This clonotype occurred a few times. The chain joins TRBV18 to TRBJ1-1, with D hard to call. The CDR3 sequence is 14 residues long. Germline lookup yields CDR1 KGHSH and CDR2 LQKENI. V was shortened by 4 bases and J by 3 bases, with 12 bases between the two germline ends. The CDR3 DNA is TGTGCCAGCTCACGGGCGTCGGAGGACACTGAAGCTTTCTTT. It specifies CASSRASEDTEAFF.

This clonotype was detected a few times. The chain is built from TRBV19 and TRBJ1-5; D gene ambiguous. V lost 2 bases and J 1 base, leaving 0 bases between the germline ends. Germline loops: CDR1 LNHDA, CDR2 SQIVND (reference sequence). The CDR3 is made up of 12 amino acids. CDR3 sequence (DNA): TGTGCCAGTAGTATAAGCAATCAGCCCCAGCATTTT. Translated, it gives CASSISNQPQHF.

This clonotype has a handful of counts. V and J are TRBV28 and TRBJ1-1, with D possibly matching TRBD1 (5 bases). CDR1 is MDHEN, CDR2 SYDVKM, per germline. V dropped 3 bases and J dropped 7 bases, with 12 bases sitting between them. This CDR3 is built from 13 residues. CDR3 amino acids: CASSFGGLDEAFF. The CDR3 nucleotides read TGTGCCAGCAGTTTCGGGGGACTCGATGAAGCTTTCTTT.

This clonotype was detected only a few times. V and J are TRBV4-1 and TRBJ2-2; perhaps TRBD1 as D (6 bases). V was shortened by 0 bases and J by 5 bases, with 13 bases between the two germline ends. In germline, CDR1 is MGHRA, CDR2 YSYEKL. There are 16 residues in the CDR3. For the CDR3, the DNA is TGCGCCAGCAGCCAAGAGGGGGCAAGTCGAACCGGGGAGCTGTTTTTT. This encodes CASSQEGASRTGELFF.

The chain carries TRBV4-2 and TRBJ1-4; D not resolved. CDR3 length: 13 amino acids. Germline V gene lookup returns CDR1 LGHNA and CDR2 YNFKEQ. Trimming cost V 0 bases and J 8 bases, with 7 bases left between them. DNA of the CDR3: TGTGCCAGCAGCCAAGATCGGGGAGAAAAACTGTTTTTT. As protein: CASSQDRGEKLFF.

The chain links TRBV7-2 to TRBJ1-2; D is possibly TRBD1 (5 bases). This CDR3 has 14 residues. Per the germline V gene, CDR1 is SGHTA and CDR2 is FQGNSA. The ends were cut back, 3 bases at V and 7 bases at J, with 15 bases in the middle. The DNA for the CDR3 is TGTGCCAGCAGCTTCTCCGACTGGGGCCCTGGCTACACCTTC. It translates to CASSFSDWGPGYTF.

The gene calls are TRBV7-2 and TRBJ2-7; possibly TRBD2 for D (6 bases). The V gene's germline CDR1 is SGHTA and CDR2 FQGNSA. Trimming took off 1 base at V and 3 bases at J, with 7 bases between the two ends. CDR3 length: 13 amino acids. This CDR3 is CASSLVDYYEQYF. In nucleotides, the CDR3 is TGTGCCAGCAGCTTAGTGGACTACTACGAGCAGTACTTC.

Only a few counts were recorded for this clonotype. The CDR3 bases are TGCAGTGCCCCCACCGGGACGCTCTACACAGATACGCAGTATTTT. Translation: CSAPTGTLYTDTQYF. The chain joins TRBV20-1 to TRBJ2-3; either TRBD1 or TRBD2 may fit D (5 bases each). The V gene lost 6 bases and the J gene lost 2 bases, with 18 bases spanning the gap. The CDR3 loop spans 15 amino acids. Per germline, CDR1 DFQATT and CDR2 SNEGSKA (reference sequence).

The V and J genes are TRBV18 and TRBJ1-2, with a weak D call TRBD1 (5 bases). V was clipped by 2 bases and J by 2 bases, with 12 bases between them. CDR1 is KGHSH and CDR2 is LQKENI in the germline V gene. This CDR3 contains 15 residues. The DNA for the CDR3 is TGTGCCAGCTCACCAGGTTGGGGCCCCAACTATGGCTACACCTTC. It encodes CASSPGWGPNYGYTF.

At least ten counts were recorded for this clonotype. This chain uses TRBV5-1 with TRBJ1-1; D is ambiguous. This CDR3 contains 13 residues. The V end was cut by 4 bases, the J end by 2 bases, with 9 bases between. Looked up from germline, CDR1 is SGHRS and CDR2 is YFSETQ. The CDR3 DNA reads TGCGCCAGCAGCCAAGGTGGTAACACTGAAGCTTTCTTT. Residues: CASSQGGNTEAFF.

J is TRBJ1-1 and V is TRBV7-2, with D perhaps matching TRBD1 (5 bases). Trimming left V 6 bases short and J 1 base short, with 9 bases between. The CDR3 consists of 13 residues. Germline-derived CDR1 and CDR2 are SGHTA and FQGNSA. This CDR3 is CASSVDTNTEAFF. The CDR3 nucleotides read TGTGCCAGCAGTGTGGACACGAACACTGAAGCTTTCTTT.

The chain links TRBV11-2 to TRBJ2-3; D may be TRBD1 (5 bases). This CDR3 spans 14 amino acids. V was shortened by 3 bases and J by 2 bases, with 9 bases between the two germline ends. The germline V gene has CDR1 SGHAT and CDR2 FQNNGV. CDR3 DNA: TGTGCCAGCAGCTTCGACAGAGTCACAGATACGCAGTATTTT. It encodes CASSFDRVTDTQYF.

There are a few counts of this clonotype. V usage is TRBV5-1 and J usage is TRBJ2-7; 11 positions agree with TRBD1. Trimming at V came to 4 bases and at J to 7 bases, leaving 7 bases not matched to a gene. Per the germline V gene, CDR1 is SGHRS and CDR2 is YFSETQ. The CDR3 has 14 amino acids. The DNA for the CDR3 is TGCGCCAGCAGCCGCGGACAGGGGGCGGATGAGCAGTACTTC. Translated: CASSRGQGADEQYF.

This clonotype was picked up a small number of times. This chain links TRBV28 with TRBJ2-3, with 10 bases aligning to TRBD1. CDR3 length equals 15 residues. V dropped 5 bases and J dropped 3; count of bases not matched to a gene: 5. Germline V lookup: CDR1 MDHEN, CDR2 SYDVKM. As DNA, the CDR3 is TGTGCCAGCAGTCGTAGGACAGGGGGAACAGATACGCAGTATTTT. Its translation: CASSRRTGGTDTQYF.

The J gene is TRBJ2-7, the V gene TRBV9; TRBD2 might be the D (6 bases). V lost 7 bases and J 3 bases, leaving 11 bases between the germline ends. The V gene's germline CDR1 is SGDLS and CDR2 YYNGEE. This CDR3 has 12 amino acids. DNA of the CDR3: TGTGCCAGCGGCCAGACTAGCTACGAGCAGTACTTC. Translating it yields CASGQTSYEQYF.

A few counts support this clonotype. The genes are TRBV11-2 and TRBJ1-1; the D gene is possibly TRBD1 (5 bases). The CDR3 totals 14 residues. Germline V gives CDR1 SGHAT, CDR2 FQNNGV. The V end lost 5 bases, the J end lost 2 bases, and 12 bases lay between the germline ends. The CDR3, as DNA: TGTGCCAGCAGCCCCGCAGGGAGTAACACTGAAGCTTTCTTT. Encoded protein: CASSPAGSNTEAFF.

A remark on this clonotype: A junction end diverges from the germline sequence, so it may reflect a read error. The V and J genes are TRBV3-1 and TRBJ2-2; D may be TRBD1 or TRBD2 (6 bases each). The germline V gene has CDR1 LGHDT and CDR2 YNNKEL (reference sequence). This CDR3 is 15 amino acids long. The CDR3 DNA sequence: TGTACCAGCAGCCAAGACAGGAGGGCCACCGGGGAGCTGTTTTTT. Amino acid sequence: CTSSQDRRATGELFF. The full variable domain, completed using reference TRBV3-1 and TRBJ2-2, is DTAVSQTPKYLVTQMGNDKSIKCEQNLGHDTMYWYKQDSKKFLKIMFSYNNKELIINETVPNRFSPKSPDKAHLNLHINSLELGDSAVYFCTSSQDRRATGELFFGEGSRLTVL.

This rearrangement joins TRBV6-5 to TRBJ2-2; TRBD2 might be the D (5 bases). Deletions cut 1 base from V and 4 bases from J, with 13 bases between. In germline, CDR1 is MNHEY, CDR2 SVGAGI. The length of the CDR3 is 16 residues. DNA for the CDR3: TGTGCCAGCAGTTACTATCTCCGGGAAGGCACCGGGGAGCTGTTTTTT. As protein: CASSYYLREGTGELFF.

The chain combines TRBV29-1 with TRBJ2-7; no definite D call. The germline V gene has CDR1 SQVTM and CDR2 ANQGSEA. CDR3 length equals 11 residues. V dropped 3 bases and J dropped 3 bases, with 6 bases sitting between them. CDR3 nucleotide sequence: TGCAGCGTTGATTACCTCTACGAGCAGTACTTC. It translates to CSVDYLYEQYF.